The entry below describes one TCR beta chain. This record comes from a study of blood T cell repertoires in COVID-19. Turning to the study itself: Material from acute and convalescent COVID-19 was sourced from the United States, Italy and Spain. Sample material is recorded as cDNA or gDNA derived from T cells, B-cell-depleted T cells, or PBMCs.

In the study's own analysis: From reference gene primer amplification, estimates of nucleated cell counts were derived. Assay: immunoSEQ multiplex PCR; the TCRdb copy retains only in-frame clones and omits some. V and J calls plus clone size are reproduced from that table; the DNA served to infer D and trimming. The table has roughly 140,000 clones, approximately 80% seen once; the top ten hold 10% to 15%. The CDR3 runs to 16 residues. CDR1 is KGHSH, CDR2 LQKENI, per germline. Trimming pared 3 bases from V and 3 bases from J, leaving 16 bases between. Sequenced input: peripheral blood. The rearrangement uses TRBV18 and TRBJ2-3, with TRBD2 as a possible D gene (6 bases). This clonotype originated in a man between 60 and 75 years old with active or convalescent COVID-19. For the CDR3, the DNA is TGTGCCAGCTCACCCCCCCTCGGGGGTGGTACAGATACGCAGTATTTT. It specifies CASSPPLGGGTDTQYF.